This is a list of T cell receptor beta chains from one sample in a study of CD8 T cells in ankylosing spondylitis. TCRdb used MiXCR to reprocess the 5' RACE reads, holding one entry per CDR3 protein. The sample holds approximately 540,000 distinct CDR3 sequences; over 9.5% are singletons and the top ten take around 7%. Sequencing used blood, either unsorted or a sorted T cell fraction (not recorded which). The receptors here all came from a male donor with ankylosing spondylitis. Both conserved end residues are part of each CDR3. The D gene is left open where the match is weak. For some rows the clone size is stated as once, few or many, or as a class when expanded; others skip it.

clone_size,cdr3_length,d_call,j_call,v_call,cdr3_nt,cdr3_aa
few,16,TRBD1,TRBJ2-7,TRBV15,TGTGCCACCAGCAGGGACTACGTCGACAGGGGTTACGAGCAGTACTTC,CATSRDYVDRGYEQYF
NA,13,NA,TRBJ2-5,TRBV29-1,TGCAGCGTTGTATGGGGGACCCAAGAGACCCAGTACTTC,CSVVWGTQETQYF
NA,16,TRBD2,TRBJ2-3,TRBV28,TGTGCCAGCAGTTTATACCCGGGAGGGTCCACAGATACGCAGTATTTT,CASSLYPGGSTDTQYF
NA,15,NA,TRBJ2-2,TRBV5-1,TGCGCCAGCAGCCCGACAGCACTGAACACCGGGGAGCTGTTTTTT,CASSPTALNTGELFF
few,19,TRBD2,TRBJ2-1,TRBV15,TGTGCCACCAGCAGAAAGTGGGCAACAGCGGGAGGCCTTTACAATGAGCAGTTCTTC,CATSRKWATAGGLYNEQFF
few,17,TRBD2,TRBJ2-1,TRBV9,TGTGCCAGCAGCGTAGGGGGTAGCGGGAGCTCCTACAATGAGCAGTTCTTC,CASSVGGSGSSYNEQFF
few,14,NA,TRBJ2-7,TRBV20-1,TGCAGTGCACATTCCAGGGCCGCCTCCTACGAGCAGTACTTC,CSAHSRAASYEQYF
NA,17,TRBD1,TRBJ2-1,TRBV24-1,TGTGCCACCAGTGAAAAACAGGGGATCGGGTCCTACAATGAGCAGTTCTTC,CATSEKQGIGSYNEQFF
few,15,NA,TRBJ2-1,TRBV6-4,TGTGCCAGCAGTGACCGGCCGAGGACTGTGGGTGAGCAGTTCTTC,CASSDRPRTVGEQFF
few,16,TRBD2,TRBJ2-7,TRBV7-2,TGTGCCAGCAGCTCACCGACTAGCGGGAGAGTGTACGAGCAGTACTTC,CASSSPTSGRVYEQYF
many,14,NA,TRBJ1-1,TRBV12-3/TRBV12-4,TGTGCCAGCAGTTTATCTTACAGGAACACTGAAGCTTTCTTT,CASSLSYRNTEAFF
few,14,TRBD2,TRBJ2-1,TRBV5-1,TGCGCCAGCAGCTTCGTGAGCGGGAATGGTGAGCAGTTCTTC,CASSFVSGNGEQFF
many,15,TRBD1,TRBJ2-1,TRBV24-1,TGTGCCACCAGTGACCCTGGACAGGACGACAATGAGCAGTTCTTC,CATSDPGQDDNEQFF
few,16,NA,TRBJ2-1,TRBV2,TGTGCCAGCAGTGGGACTTTGGCTGCTTCCTACAATGAGCAGTTCTTC,CASSGTLAASYNEQFF
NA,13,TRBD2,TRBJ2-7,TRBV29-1,TGCAGCGTTGGGGAGGGTTCGGCCTACGAGCAGTACTTC,CSVGEGSAYEQYF
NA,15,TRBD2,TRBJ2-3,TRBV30,TGTGCCTGGAGCCCTAGCGGGAGAGGCGAAGATACGCAGTATTTT,CAWSPSGRGEDTQYF
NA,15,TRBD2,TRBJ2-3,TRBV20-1,TGCAGTGCTGTTCTAGCGGGAGGTGGGATAGATACGCAGTATTTT,CSAVLAGGGIDTQYF
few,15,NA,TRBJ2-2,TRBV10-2,TGCGCCAGCAGTGCCATCCGCACCACCGCCGGGGAGCTGTTTTTT,CASSAIRTTAGELFF
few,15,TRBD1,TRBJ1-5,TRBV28,TGTGCCAGCAGTCCCCCCAGACAGGGGCAACAGCCCCAGCATTTT,CASSPPRQGQQPQHF
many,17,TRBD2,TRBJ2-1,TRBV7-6,TGTGCCAGCAGCTTAGGGGGCGGGAGGGAAGTCTACAATGAGCAGTTCTTC,CASSLGGGREVYNEQFF
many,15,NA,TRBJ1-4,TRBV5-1,TGCGCCAGCAGCTTGGTTCGAGGGGTTAATGAAAAACTGTTTTTT,CASSLVRGVNEKLFF
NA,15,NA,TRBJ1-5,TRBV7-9,TGTGCCAGCAGCTTAGACACGGAGCCCTGGCAGCCCCAGCATTTT,CASSLDTEPWQPQHF
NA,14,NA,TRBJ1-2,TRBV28,TGTGCCAGCAGTTCTCCGGGGCCAAACTATGGCTACACCTTC,CASSSPGPNYGYTF
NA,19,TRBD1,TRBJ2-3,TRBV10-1,TGCGCCAGCAGTGAGTCTGGTCGTCGAGACAGGGGACTTCGGGATACGCAGTATTTT,CASSESGRRDRGLRDTQYF
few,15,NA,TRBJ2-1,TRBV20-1,TGCAGTGCTAGAGTTGGACAGAGCCGCTACAATGAGCAGTTCTTC,CSARVGQSRYNEQFF
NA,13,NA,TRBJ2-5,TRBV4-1,TGCGCCAGCAGCCAAGCACCAAAAGGGGCCCAGTACTTC,CASSQAPKGAQYF
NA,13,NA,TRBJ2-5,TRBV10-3,TGTGCCATCTCTCCCCCGGGGCTGGAGACCCAGTACTTC,CAISPPGLETQYF
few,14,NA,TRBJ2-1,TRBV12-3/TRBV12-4,TGTGCCAGCAGTTGGACTCCTACCTACAATGAGCAGTTCTTC,CASSWTPTYNEQFF
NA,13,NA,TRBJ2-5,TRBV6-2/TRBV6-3,TGTGCCAGCAAACCGGGACCGGGGGAGACCCAGTACTTC,CASKPGPGETQYF
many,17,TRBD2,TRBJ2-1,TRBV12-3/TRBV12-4,TGTGCCAGCAGATCCGAGCGGGAAGGGATATCCTACAATGAGCAGTTCTTC,CASRSEREGISYNEQFF
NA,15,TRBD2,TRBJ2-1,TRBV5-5,TGTGCCAGCACCTCCGGGACTAGCAACTACAATGAGCAGTTCTTC,CASTSGTSNYNEQFF
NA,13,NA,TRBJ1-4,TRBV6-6,TGTGCCAGCAGGACACTATCGGGCGGCAAACTGTTTTTT,CASRTLSGGKLFF
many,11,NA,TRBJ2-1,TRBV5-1,TGCGCCAGCTCAGAGGGGAATGAGCAGTTCTTC,CASSEGNEQFF
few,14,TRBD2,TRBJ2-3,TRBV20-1,TGCAGTGCCTCCGTAGCGGGGATCACAGATACGCAGTATTTT,CSASVAGITDTQYF
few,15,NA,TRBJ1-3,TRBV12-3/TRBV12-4,TGTGCCAGCAGTCCGGGCACCTCCTCGGAGGGCACCATATATTTT,CASSPGTSSEGTIYF
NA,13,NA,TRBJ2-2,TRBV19,TGTGCCAGTAGTATACTGGGGCCCGGGGAGCTGTTTTTT,CASSILGPGELFF
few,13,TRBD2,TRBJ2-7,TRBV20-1,TGCAGTGCTAGTGCGGGAGTGGGTTACGAGCAGTACTTC,CSASAGVGYEQYF
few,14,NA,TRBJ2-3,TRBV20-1,TGCAGTGCCGACCTGGGGGTTCGCACAGATACGCAGTATTTT,CSADLGVRTDTQYF
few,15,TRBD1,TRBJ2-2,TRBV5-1,TGCGCCAGCAGCAGCGGACAGGGTAACGCCGGGGAGCTGTTTTTT,CASSSGQGNAGELFF
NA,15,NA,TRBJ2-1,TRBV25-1,TGTGCCAGCAGTAAAATCTCGACGGGGGACAATGAGCAGTTCTTC,CASSKISTGDNEQFF
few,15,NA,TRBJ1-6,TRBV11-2,TGTGCCAGCAGCTTAGAGGTCACGAGTAATTCACCCCTCCACTTT,CASSLEVTSNSPLHF
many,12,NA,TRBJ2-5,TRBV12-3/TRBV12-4,TGTGCCAGCAGTTTAGCGTTAGAGACCCAGTACTTC,CASSLALETQYF
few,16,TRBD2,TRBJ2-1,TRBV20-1,TGCAGTGCTGGGACTAGCGGGCTGTCTTACTACAATGAGCAGTTCTTC,CSAGTSGLSYYNEQFF
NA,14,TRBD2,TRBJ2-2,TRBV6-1,TGTGCCACCGCACCGGGGGGAGGAACCGGGGAGCTGTTTTTT,CATAPGGGTGELFF
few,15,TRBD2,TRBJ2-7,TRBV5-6,TGTGCCAGCAGCTTACGACTAGCGGTGTTCTACGAGCAGTACTTC,CASSLRLAVFYEQYF
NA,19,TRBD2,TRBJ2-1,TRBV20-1,TGCAGTGCCTCCGCACCGGGACTAGCGGGAGGGGGAGGCTACAATGAGCAGTTCTTC,CSASAPGLAGGGGYNEQFF
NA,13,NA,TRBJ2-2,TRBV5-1,TGCGCCTGCAGCTTGGACCACACCGGGGAGCTGTTTTTT,CACSLDHTGELFF
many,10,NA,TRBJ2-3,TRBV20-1,TGCAGTGCTAGCACAGATACGCAGTATTTT,CSASTDTQYF
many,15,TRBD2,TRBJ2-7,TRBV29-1,TGCAGCGTTGAAATGGCTAGCGGGAGAATAGACGAGCAGTACTTC,CSVEMASGRIDEQYF
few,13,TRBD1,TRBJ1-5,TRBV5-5,TGTGCCAGCAGCATCACAGGGGATCAGCCCCAGCATTTT,CASSITGDQPQHF
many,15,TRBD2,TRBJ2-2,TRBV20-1,TGCAGTGCTCCTCCGGGAGGGGGAAACACCGGGGAGCTGTTTTTT,CSAPPGGGNTGELFF
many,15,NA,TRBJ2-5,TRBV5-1,TGCGCCAGCAGCTTGGCCGGGACAACCCAAGAGACCCAGTACTTC,CASSLAGTTQETQYF
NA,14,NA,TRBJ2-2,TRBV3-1,TGTGCCAGCAGCCAAACAAACCACCCGGGGGAGCTGTTTTTT,CASSQTNHPGELFF
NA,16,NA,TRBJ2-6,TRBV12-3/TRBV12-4,TGTGCCAGCAGTTTCCTGGGTATCTCTGGGGCCAACGTCCTGACTTTC,CASSFLGISGANVLTF
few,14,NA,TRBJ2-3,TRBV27,TGTGCCAGCAGTTTAGGGCTAGCGCCAGATACGCAGTATTTT,CASSLGLAPDTQYF
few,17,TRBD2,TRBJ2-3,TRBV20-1,TGCAGTGCCGCGCGGGAGGGAGGTTCGTTTGGCACAGATACGCAGTATTTT,CSAAREGGSFGTDTQYF
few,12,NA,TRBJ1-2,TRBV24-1,TGTGCCACCAGTTCAAAGGGGATGGGCTACACCTTC,CATSSKGMGYTF
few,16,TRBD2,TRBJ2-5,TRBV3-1,TGTGCCAGCAGCCCCTTAGGTAGCGGGAGTAGAGAGACCCAGTACTTC,CASSPLGSGSRETQYF
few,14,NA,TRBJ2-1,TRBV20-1,TGCAGTGCTAGGTTACATCCCGTCTACAATGAGCAGTTCTTC,CSARLHPVYNEQFF